The sequence of this T cell receptor (beta chain) was determined in a study of blood T cell repertoires in COVID-19. Study as a whole: Specimens from acute and convalescent COVID-19 originated in the United States, Italy and Spain. T cells, B-cell-depleted T cells, or PBMCs supplied cDNA or gDNA.

Germline assignment: CDR1 SGHTA and CDR2 FQGTGA. CDR3 length equals 15 residues. V lost 5 bases and J lost 2; bases outside the gene matches: 5. Under the authors' procedure: Nucleated cell counts were estimated from reference gene primer amplification. Assay: immunoSEQ multiplex PCR; the TCRdb copy retains only in-frame clones and omits some. The DNA gave D and trimming, while V, J and clone size come from that table. In the table there are about 55,000 clones, approximately 78% of which are singletons. This receptor was taken from a human donor in a cohort sampled during active or convalescent COVID-19. Sequenced material: peripheral blood. The chain uses TRBV7-3 and TRBJ2-5; 10 bases fit TRBD2. CDR3 sequence reads: CASSRTSGNQETQYF. DNA of the CDR3: TGTGCCAGCAGCCGGACTAGCGGAAATCAAGAGACCCAGTACTTC.